What follows are 8 T cell receptor beta chains derived from one specimen sequenced in a study of post-analysis software for immune sequencing data (dated by TCRdb to between 2014 and 2017). The study at large found these results: Significantly higher frequencies in patients than in controls were found for a few TRBV segments, including TRBV5-6, TRBV5-1 and TRBV20-1.

Receptors were amplified or captured by PCR. TCRdb shows the sequencer as Illumina HiSeq 2500. Unique molecular identifiers were incorporated into TCR beta cDNA libraries to reduce PCR and sequencing biases. TCRdb trimmed the raw reads at Q25, called clones with MiXCR and kept productive beta chains. Rows with one shared CDR3 protein collapse into an entry with the most common genes and DNA. The sample table lists roughly 730,000 distinct CDR3 sequences, roughly 30% of them with a count of one. The ten largest clonotypes hold 0.56% of the sample. Antigens for these TCRs are unknown. Sequences were obtained from blood. Every receptor here comes from a girl between 5 and 17 years old with multiple sclerosis.

This clonotype was picked up a small number of times. The V gene is TRBV20-1, the J gene TRBJ1-4; D uncertain. There are 14 residues in the CDR3. V lost 3 bases and J 4 bases, leaving 12 bases between the germline ends. The germline V gene has CDR1 DFQATT and CDR2 SNEGSKA (reference sequence). The DNA for the CDR3 is TGCAGTGCTAGTTGGAGGAGCCTTAATGAAAAACTGTTTTTT. Its protein product is CSASWRSLNEKLFF.

This clonotype was seen only a few times. The rearrangement links TRBV6-5 to TRBJ2-7; 7 bases align to TRBD2. Germline V gene lookup returns CDR1 MNHEY and CDR2 SVGAGI. This CDR3 contains 14 residues. The J segment lost 2 bases and the V segment lost 0 bases, leaving 1 base of the junction unmatched. CDR3 loop: CASSYSAGAYEQYF. CDR3 DNA sequence: TGTGCCAGCAGTTACTCGGCGGGGGCCTACGAGCAGTACTTC.

The V call is TRBV2, the J call TRBJ2-2, with a possible D match to TRBD2 (7 bases). The CDR3 sequence is 16 residues long. The germline CDR1 and CDR2 sequences are SNHLY and FYNNEI. V dropped 4 bases and J dropped 5 bases, with 17 bases sitting between them. CDR3 protein: CASSGGGGSVTGELFF. CDR3 DNA sequence: TGTGCCAGCAGTGGGGGAGGGGGAAGTGTGACCGGGGAGCTGTTTTTT.

The V and J genes are TRBV18 and TRBJ2-2; D is undetermined. The CDR3 runs 13 residues. Trimming left V 1 base short and J 2 bases short, with 2 bases between. Per the germline V gene, CDR1 is KGHSH and CDR2 is LQKENI. The CDR3 is CASSPHNTGELFF. The CDR3 DNA is TGTGCCAGCTCACCACATAACACCGGGGAGCTGTTTTTT.

This clonotype was picked up a small number of times. This rearrangement joins TRBV4-2 to TRBJ2-6; D is perhaps TRBD1 (6 bases). The CDR3 contains 17 residues. Germline CDR1 is LGHNA and CDR2 is YNFKEQ. The germline V and J ends were trimmed by 4 bases and 2 bases, with 15 bases remaining between them. The CDR3 is CASSPYIGTPGANVLTF. The CDR3 DNA sequence: TGTGCCAGCAGCCCCTATATCGGGACACCTGGGGCCAACGTCCTGACTTTC.

The chain links TRBV27 to TRBJ2-7; a possible D gene is TRBD1 (6 bases). There are 13 residues in the CDR3. The V gene lost 6 bases and the J gene lost 5 bases, with 14 bases spanning the gap. Germline CDR1 and CDR2: MNHEY and SMNVEV (reference sequence). The CDR3 sequence is CASRNFRGHEQYF. CDR3 nucleotide sequence: TGTGCCAGCAGAAACTTCAGGGGACACGAGCAGTACTTC.

In this sample, this clonotype turned up a few times. The rearrangement joins TRBV27 to TRBJ1-4; a weak D match, TRBD1 (6 bases). The V end lost 9 bases, the J end lost 7 bases, and 21 bases lay between the germline ends. The CDR3 is 15 amino acids. Looked up from germline, CDR1 is MNHEY and CDR2 is SMNVEV (reference sequence). CDR3: CARPTGKIGSEKLFF. The CDR3 DNA follows: TGTGCCAGACCGACAGGCAAAATAGGGAGTGAAAAACTGTTTTTT.

This clonotype was seen many times. The chain links TRBV6-5 to TRBJ1-2; 7 nucleotides line up with TRBD1. The length of the CDR3 is 17 residues. Germline V lookup: CDR1 MNHEY, CDR2 SVGAGI. Losses at the gene ends were 0 bases for V and 7 bases for J; bases not matched to a gene: 14. The CDR3 protein is CASSYSSAQGHGSGYTF. CDR3 bases: TGTGCCAGCAGTTACTCGTCCGCACAGGGGCACGGGAGTGGCTACACCTTC.